This T cell receptor beta chain was recovered during a study of T cell repertoires in cytomegalovirus infection. Background on the study: CMV infection plus the matching HLA type was flagged by public TCR beta signatures.

Looked up from germline, CDR1 is SGHTA and CDR2 is FQGNSA. Unmatched junction bases numbered 1, after V lost 3 bases and J lost 3 bases. The CDR3 loop spans 14 amino acids. Via MiXCR, TCRdb re-called the reads, giving one row per CDR3 protein. The table has 310,000 or so distinct CDR3 sequences, about 8.8% seen once. Overall study results and limits: CMV-specific TCR beta clonotypes restricted by HLA-C were the ones dominating the ex vivo response. Summed frequency of public TCR beta families distinguished CMV carriers with the relevant HLA.

There are many counts of this clonotype. Antigen: not known. This receptor was obtained from a human donor in good health (CMV status not recorded). Some clones in this sample may be carry-over from other donors' samples. The J gene is TRBJ2-3, the V gene TRBV7-2; 9 nucleotides line up with TRBD2. Specimen: PBMCs. DNA for the CDR3: TGTGCCAGCAGCTTTAGCGGGGGTACAGATACGCAGTATTTT. Amino acid sequence: CASSFSGGTDTQYF.